Below are 20 T cell receptor beta chains sequenced from a single sample in a study of early T cells in non-severe SARS-CoV-2 infection. TCRdb reanalysed the 5' RACE reads using MiXCR and keeps one entry per CDR3 protein. The sample carries tens of thousands of distinct CDR3 sequences, approximately 8.5% recorded once. Sequenced input: whole blood. Receptors originate from an adult who was a healthcare worker with PCR-confirmed SARS-CoV-2 infection or an uninfected control (not recorded which).

Worth noting for this clonotype: A single base separates this from a much larger clone, so it may be a read error. The chain recombines TRBV6-6 with TRBJ2-6, with TRBD1 matching 12 bases. Germline V gene lookup returns CDR1 MNHNY and CDR2 SVGAGI (reference sequence). The CDR3 is made up of 20 amino acids. CDR3 sequence (DNA): TGTACCAGCAGTTACCCTACCGGGACAGGGGGCTCTTCTGGGGCCAACGTCCTGACTTTC. It codes for CTSSYPTGTGGSSGANVLTF.

This clonotype was observed many times. This chain connects TRBV12-3 or TRBV12-4 to TRBJ2-7, with 9 bases aligning to TRBD2. J gave up 2 bases and V 3 bases, and 2 bases lay outside the gene matches. CDR3 length: 14 amino acids. The CDR3 DNA reads TGTGCCAGCAGTTTGGGCGGGAGGGCCTACGAGCAGTACTTC. It yields the protein CASSLGGRAYEQYF.

The rearrangement links TRBV7-2 to TRBJ1-2; a weak D match, TRBD1 (5 bases). In germline, CDR1 is SGHTA, CDR2 FQGNSA. V was clipped by 5 bases and J by 4 bases, with 17 bases between them. The CDR3 contains 15 residues. As DNA, the CDR3 is TGTGCCAGCAGCCCGGGCGGGGGTCCTAGCTATGGCTACACCTTC. Encoded protein: CASSPGGGPSYGYTF.

This clonotype was counted many times. The rearrangement links TRBV6-1 to TRBJ2-7; D gene uncertain. The CDR3 consists of 14 residues. Per germline, CDR1 MNHNS and CDR2 SASEGT. V was trimmed by 4 bases and J by 5 bases, leaving 15 bases between them. CDR3 nucleotide sequence: TGTGCCAGCAGTGTCCAGGCTATAGTTAACGAGCAGTACTTC. Translated, it gives CASSVQAIVNEQYF.

The sample holds many counts of this clonotype. The chain employs TRBV7-8 and TRBJ1-1; 7 nucleotides line up with TRBD1. V was pared by 5 bases and J by 0 bases, with 9 bases of the junction left unmatched. This CDR3 is 16 amino acids long. The germline gives CDR1 SGHVS, CDR2 FQNEAQ. The CDR3 sequence: CASSPTLTGLNTEAFF. The CDR3 nucleotides read TGTGCCAGCAGCCCAACGCTGACAGGGCTGAACACTGAAGCTTTCTTT.

The table lists this clonotype with many counts. The chain is built from TRBV2 and TRBJ2-2; 11 bases match TRBD2. The V gene end was trimmed by 10 bases and the J gene end by 3 bases; junction bases not matched to a gene: 10. CDR1 SNHLY and CDR2 FYNNEI come from the germline V gene. This CDR3 contains 16 residues. CDR3 amino acids: CATKPGLAGHTGELFF. The CDR3 DNA reads as TGTGCCACAAAACCTGGACTAGCGGGTCACACCGGGGAGCTGTTTTTT.

This clonotype has more than one count but fewer than ten. The chain is built from TRBV28 and TRBJ2-1, with TRBD1 identical over 7 bases. The ends lost 0 bases at V and 10 bases at J; junction bases unmatched: 9. This CDR3 has 15 residues. Germline V gives CDR1 MDHEN, CDR2 SYDVKM. The CDR3 region is CASSLWVNRGGEQFF. The CDR3, as DNA: TGTGCCAGCAGTTTATGGGTTAACAGGGGCGGGGAGCAGTTCTTC.

The chain joins TRBV7-3 to TRBJ2-7, with D maybe TRBD1 (6 bases). The CDR3 consists of 14 residues. In germline, CDR1 is SGHTA, CDR2 FQGTGA. The V gene lost 5 bases and the J gene lost 5 bases, with 16 bases spanning the gap. DNA for the CDR3: TGTGCCAGCAGCCTTTTAAACAGGGTGGACGAGCAGTACTTC. This translates into CASSLLNRVDEQYF. Looking up the rest from reference TRBV7-3 and TRBJ2-7 gives the full variable domain: GAGVSQTPSNKVTEKGKYVELRCDPISGHTALYWYRQSLGQGPEFLIYFQGTGAADDSGLPNDRFFAVRPEGSVSTLKIQRTERGDSAVYLCASSLLNRVDEQYFGPGTRLTVT.

This clonotype came up many times. The gene calls are TRBV6-4 and TRBJ2-3; 10 nucleotides agree with TRBD1. CDR1 and CDR2 from the germline V gene are MRHNA and SNTAGT. Trimming cost V 4 bases and J 5 bases; bases outside gene matches: 3. The CDR3 has 14 residues. This CDR3 is CASSVGQGGDTQYF. CDR3 nucleotide sequence: TGTGCCAGCAGTGTCGGACAGGGGGGAGATACGCAGTATTTT.

This clonotype was seen at least ten times. The rearrangement joins TRBV20-1 to TRBJ2-2; 7 nucleotides agree with TRBD2. V shed 2 bases and J 7 bases; nucleotides not matched to a gene: 4. CDR1 and CDR2 from the germline V gene are DFQATT and SNEGSKA (reference sequence). The CDR3 length is 13 residues. CDR3 coding DNA: TGCAGTGCTAGACTAGCGGTAGGCGGGGAGCTGTTTTTT. As protein: CSARLAVGGELFF.

At least ten counts were recorded for this clonotype. The chain combines TRBV5-1 with TRBJ2-7; 12 bases fit TRBD2. The CDR3 runs to 15 residues. Germline CDR1 reads SGHRS; CDR2 reads YFSETQ. V trimming: 4 bases; J trimming: 2 bases; junction bases outside the gene matches: 4. The CDR3 DNA reads TGCGCCAGCAGCGCAGGACTAGCGGGGACCTACGAGCAGTACTTC. Translation gives CASSAGLAGTYEQYF.

The V call is TRBV29-1, the J call TRBJ2-7, with 10 bases lining up with TRBD1. Per germline, CDR1 SQVTM and CDR2 ANQGSEA. The ends lost 7 bases at V and 1 base at J; junction bases unmatched: 4. The CDR3 sequence is 13 residues long. The DNA for the CDR3 is TGCAGCGCCCGGACAGGGGGGTCCTACGAGCAGTACTTC. Its translation: CSARTGGSYEQYF.

At least ten counts were recorded for this clonotype. The chain couples TRBV6-1 to TRBJ1-2; D gene uncertain. The V end was cut by 2 bases, the J end by 5 bases, with 9 bases between. Germline V gene data show CDR1 as MNHNS and CDR2 as SASEGT. The CDR3 extends over 13 amino acids. Here the CDR3 reads CASSEISGYGYTF. The CDR3 DNA sequence: TGTGCCAGCAGTGAAATTAGTGGATATGGCTACACCTTC.

This clonotype was seen a handful of times. The chain joins TRBV5-4 to TRBJ2-5; TRBD1 agrees at 11 bases. Germline assignment: CDR1 SGHNT and CDR2 YYREEE (reference sequence). This CDR3 has 14 amino acids. Germline trimming cut 7 bases from V and 4 bases from J; bases unmatched to any gene: 6. CDR3 region: CASGRTGGRETQYF. As DNA, the CDR3 is TGTGCCAGCGGCCGGACAGGGGGCAGAGAGACCCAGTACTTC. Looking up the rest from reference TRBV5-4 and TRBJ2-5 gives the full variable domain: ETGVTQSPTHLIKTRGQQVTLRCSSQSGHNTVSWYQQALGQGPQFIFQYYREEENGRGNFPPRFSGLQFPNYSSELNVNALELDDSALYLCASGRTGGRETQYFGPGTRLLVL.

The chain couples TRBV3-1 to TRBJ2-3, with D perhaps matching TRBD2 (6 bases). The V end lost 5 bases, the J end lost 2 bases, and 8 bases lay between the germline ends. Germline V gene sequence: CDR1 LGHDT, CDR2 YNNKEL (reference sequence). The CDR3 covers 13 residues. This CDR3 is CASSRTITDTQYF. DNA of the CDR3: TGTGCCAGCAGCAGGACTATCACAGATACGCAGTATTTT.

In this sample, this clonotype turned up many times. This chain uses TRBV28 with TRBJ1-2, with unresolved D. There are 14 residues in the CDR3. Germline CDR1 and CDR2: MDHEN and SYDVKM. The V and J ends lost 2 bases and 3 bases respectively, with 10 bases between them. This chain's CDR3 is CASSLTLAYYGYTF. CDR3 sequence (DNA): TGTGCCAGCAGTTTAACTCTAGCGTACTATGGCTACACCTTC.

The sample holds many counts of this clonotype. The chain combines TRBV7-2 with TRBJ2-2; 11 positions match TRBD2. The CDR3 totals 18 residues. J was trimmed by 4 bases and V by 5 bases; bases with no gene match: 12. Germline CDR1 and CDR2: SGHTA and FQGNSA. CDR3: CASSRTPTSGASTGELFF. CDR3 sequence (DNA): TGTGCCAGCAGCCGTACTCCGACTAGCGGGGCCTCCACCGGGGAGCTGTTTTTT.

The table lists this clonotype with many counts. V gene TRBV20-1 combines with J gene TRBJ2-2; TRBD2 is a possible D gene (6 bases). Germline V gene lookup returns CDR1 DFQATT and CDR2 SNEGSKA (reference sequence). CDR3 length equals 13 residues. The CDR3 here is CSVAEPNTGELFF. CDR3 coding DNA: TGCAGCGTAGCGGAACCGAACACCGGGGAGCTGTTTTTT.

This clonotype was recorded many times. The V call is TRBV4-1, the J call TRBJ1-1, with D uncertain. V gave up 4 bases and J gave up 1 base, with 10 bases separating them. CDR1 is MGHRA and CDR2 is YSYEKL in the germline V gene. This CDR3 is built from 14 residues. Here the CDR3 reads CASSPQPANTEAFF. The CDR3, as DNA: TGCGCCAGCAGCCCGCAGCCAGCGAACACTGAAGCTTTCTTT.

J is TRBJ1-1 and V is TRBV7-2; D uncertain. V gave up 0 bases and J gave up 2 bases, with 7 bases separating them. The CDR3 is 14 residues long. Looked up from germline, CDR1 is SGHTA and CDR2 is FQGNSA. DNA for the CDR3: TGTGCCAGCAGCTTAGCGATGGGCAACACTGAAGCTTTCTTT. Its protein is CASSLAMGNTEAFF.